This is a list of T cell receptor beta chains from one sample in a study of blood T cell repertoires in COVID-19. The data were produced by immunoSEQ multiplex PCR, yet TCRdb's version contains in-frame clones alone and is incomplete. The repertoire consists of 90,000 to 120,000 clones, with roughly 80% occurring once and the leading ten covering about 4%. What was sequenced was peripheral blood. These receptors all stem from a human donor in a cohort sampled during active COVID-19. The CDR3 runs from the conserved cysteine through the conserved F or W. D genes are given only for firm matches. The size of a clone is reported for some rows only, either as once, few or many, or as a class for expanded clones.

j_call v_call d_call clone_size cdr3_nt cdr3_aa
TRBJ1-2 TRBV27 NA NA TGTGCCAGCAGTTTACTGGGGAGTAATGGCTACACCTTC CASSLLGSNGYTF
TRBJ1-2 TRBV24-1 NA NA TGTGCCACCAGTGATCCAACAGGGCACTATGGCTACACCTTC CATSDPTGHYGYTF
TRBJ2-7 TRBV28 TRBD1 NA TGTGCCAGCACTAGGACAGGGGCGATAGTGGGGCAGTACTTC CASTRTGAIVGQYF
TRBJ2-7 TRBV5-1 TRBD1 NA TGCGCCAGCAGCTTAGGGACAGGGGGCGAGGAGCAGTACTTC CASSLGTGGEEQYF
TRBJ1-6 TRBV6-5 NA NA TGTGCCAGCATGAGCTCCTATAATTCACCCCTCCACTTT CASMSSYNSPLHF
TRBJ2-1 TRBV30 NA NA TGTGCCTGGAACGGCGGGCCTAGACTTGAGCAGTTCTTC CAWNGGPRLEQFF
TRBJ2-7 TRBV3-1/TRBV3-2 TRBD2 NA TGTGCCAGCAGCCAAGGACTAGCGGGAGGGGACGAGCAGTACTTC CASSQGLAGGDEQYF
TRBJ2-7 TRBV7-2 NA many TGTGCCAGCAGCTTAGATGGAGGCTACGAGCAGTACTTC CASSLDGGYEQYF
TRBJ1-1 TRBV6-4 TRBD1 NA TGTGCCAGCAGGGGACAGGGGTCGAACACTGAAGCTTTCTTT CASRGQGSNTEAFF
TRBJ1-1 TRBV6-5 NA NA TGTGCCAGCAGTAGGGGGGGACGGAACACTGAAGCTTTCTTT CASSRGGRNTEAFF
TRBJ1-5 TRBV3-1/TRBV3-2 NA few TGTGCCAGCAGCCAAGTCGGACTACCGAGCAATCAGCCCCAGCATTTT CASSQVGLPSNQPQHF
TRBJ1-4 TRBV30 NA NA TGTGCCTGGACAGACCAGGGGACCACTAATGAAAAACTGTTTTTT CAWTDQGTTNEKLFF
TRBJ1-2 TRBV6-2/TRBV6-3 NA NA TGTGCCAGCAGTCAGAGCGGGACCCTGGGGAGTTATGGCTACACCTTC CASSQSGTLGSYGYTF
TRBJ1-2 TRBV28 NA NA TGTGCCAGCACCCCAGGAGGGAACTATGGCTACACCTTC CASTPGGNYGYTF
TRBJ1-1 TRBV28 NA NA TGTGCCAGCAGAAGCCGGGCCCCAGGGACTGAAGCTTTCTTT CASRSRAPGTEAFF
TRBJ1-5 TRBV18 NA NA TGTGCCAGCTCACCAGACAGGAATCAGCCCCAGCATTTT CASSPDRNQPQHF
TRBJ1-2 TRBV28 TRBD1 NA TGTGCGACTAAGGGGGGACAGAGGGGCTACACCTTC CATKGGQRGYTF
TRBJ2-3 TRBV5-6 TRBD2 NA TGTGCCAGCAGCTTCCGAGCGGGAGGGACAGATACGCAGTATTTT CASSFRAGGTDTQYF
TRBJ2-7 TRBV18 NA few TGTGCCAGCTCAGAAAGCGACGAGCAGTACTTC CASSESDEQYF
TRBJ1-4 TRBV6-6 TRBD1 NA TGTGCCAGCAGTCGCGGGGCAGGGGGCGCAACTAATGAAAAACTGTTTTTT CASSRGAGGATNEKLFF
TRBJ1-4 TRBV12-3/TRBV12-4 TRBD1 NA TGTGCCAGCAGACTTACAGGGGTGGAAAAACTGTTTTTT CASRLTGVEKLFF
TRBJ2-3 TRBV19 NA NA TGTGCCAGTAGTATAGGAGACAACACAGATACGCAGTATTTT CASSIGDNTDTQYF
TRBJ1-1 TRBV18 NA NA TGTGCCAGCTCACCACCGGGCAGGGGCGGCACTGAAGCTTTCTTT CASSPPGRGGTEAFF
TRBJ1-1 TRBV6-5 NA NA TGTGCCAGCACTTTGGGGGGGGCGGCGAACACTGAAGCTTTCTTT CASTLGGAANTEAFF
TRBJ2-3 TRBV6-4 TRBD2 NA TGTGCCAGCAGTGACTCTGGCGGGGGAACAGATACGCAGTATTTT CASSDSGGGTDTQYF
TRBJ1-2 TRBV29-1 TRBD1 NA TGCAGCGTGGACAGGGGAGGGAGGAATGGCTACACCTTC CSVDRGGRNGYTF
TRBJ1-1 TRBV7-2 NA NA TGTGCCAGCAGCTCGTCGCACTCTTACACTGAAGCTTTCTTT CASSSSHSYTEAFF
TRBJ1-2 TRBV4-3 TRBD1 NA TGCGCCAGCAGCCAAGGCTGGACAGGGGAATCCTATGGCTACACCTTC CASSQGWTGESYGYTF
TRBJ2-2 TRBV7-9 NA NA TGTGCCAGCACCCAGGGGATGGACACCGGGGAGCTGTTTTTT CASTQGMDTGELFF
TRBJ1-2 TRBV2 TRBD1 NA TGTGCCAGCAGTGAACGGGGACAGGGGCTCGATGGCTACACCTTC CASSERGQGLDGYTF
TRBJ1-2 TRBV5-1 NA NA TGCGCCAGCAGCTCAGGGGACGGAAACTATGGCTACACCTTC CASSSGDGNYGYTF
TRBJ1-1 TRBV4-1 NA NA TGCGCCAGCAGCCAACCCGGGAAGGGCACTGAAGCTTTCTTT CASSQPGKGTEAFF
TRBJ2-2 TRBV5-1 TRBD2 NA TGCGCCAGCAAGGCTAGCGGGAGTACCGGGGAGCTGTTTTTT CASKASGSTGELFF
TRBJ1-2 TRBV2 NA NA TGTGCCAGCAGCCACGGCGAGGGGGGGGGACCGTACTATGGCTACACCTTC CASSHGEGGGPYYGYTF
TRBJ2-7 TRBV4-3 NA NA TGCGCCAGCAGCCAAGATTCCGGGAGCTACCATTCCTACGAGCAGTACTTC CASSQDSGSYHSYEQYF
TRBJ1-3 TRBV5-1 TRBD1 NA TGCGCCAGCAGCACCCGGACAGGGGAGGGAGGAAACACCATATATTTT CASSTRTGEGGNTIYF
TRBJ2-5 TRBV20-1 NA NA TGCAGTGCTAGTCTAGAGACCCAGTACTTC CSASLETQYF
TRBJ2-1 TRBV27 NA NA TGTGCCAGCAGTCCTTGGCGCGGTGAGCAGTTCTTC CASSPWRGEQFF
TRBJ2-3 TRBV3-1/TRBV3-2 TRBD2 NA TGTGCCAGCAGCCTGGGACTAGCGGGGAACACAGATACGCAGTATTTT CASSLGLAGNTDTQYF
TRBJ1-2 TRBV28 NA once TGTGCCATCCGAGGAATTAACTATGGCTACACCTTC CAIRGINYGYTF